The clone carrying this T cell receptor beta chain was picked up one time. Its antigen is still unknown. Sequenced with the Oncomine TCR Beta short-read assay was DNA taken from cultured CD4+ T cells. Investigators isolated genomic DNA from cultured CD4+ T cells. Each CDR3 protein is one row after TCRdb ran MiXCR on the PCR reads. This sample carries around 16,000 distinct CDR3 sequences, 45% to 65% of them seen once, and the ten largest clones take roughly 30%. Specified treatment: approximately 11-day PBMC culture with coronavirus spike peptide pools or control peptides (ViraFEST assay). This record belongs to a study of vaccination and CD4 T cells after COVID-19. The overall study: Each post-COVID sample was drawn after diagnosis, and the median interval was 101 days (range 35 to 161).

Germline V gene sequence: CDR1 SGHKS, CDR2 YYEKEE (reference sequence). V was clipped by 0 bases and J by 7 bases, with 11 bases between them. CDR3 length: 14 residues. General observations from the study: Median numbers of SARS-CoV-2-reactive clonotypes increased from 21 to 38 (not a significant change).

The sequences come from cultured CD4+ T cells from blood, collected after SARS-CoV-2 vaccination. The chain employs TRBV5-5 and TRBJ1-5; no firm D call. The receptor comes from a human donor with COVID-19. DNA for the CDR3: TGTGCCAGCAGCTTGGGGGGAAATGGACAGCCCCAGCATTTT. Translating gives CASSLGGNGQPQHF.